This T cell receptor beta chain originates from a study of blood T cell repertoires in COVID-19. Study-level information: Samples taken during acute and convalescent COVID-19 were collected in the United States, Italy and Spain.

The germline gives CDR1 SGHRS, CDR2 YFSETQ. V was shortened by 4 bases and J by 4 bases, with 14 bases between the two germline ends. The length of the CDR3 is 15 residues. Data came from immunoSEQ multiplex PCR; TCRdb stores just in-frame clones and leaves some out. Of approximately 46,000 clones in the sample, around nine tenths are singletons; the top ten hold roughly 15%. The sequencing sample was made of peripheral blood. The rearrangement uses TRBV5-1 and TRBJ1-4; D perhaps matches TRBD1 (5 bases). The sequence was obtained from a man aged 60-69 years with active or convalescent COVID-19. In DNA, the CDR3 is TGCGCCAGCAGCGCCCAAGACAGTCTTAATGAAAAACTGTTTTTT. It yields the protein CASSAQDSLNEKLFF. The full variable domain, its missing parts supplied by reference TRBV5-1 and TRBJ1-4, is KAGVTQTPRYLIKTRGQQVTLSCSPISGHRSVSWYQQTPGQGLQFLFEYFSETQRNKGNFPGRFSGRQFSNSRSEMNVSTLELGDSALYLCASSAQDSLNEKLFFGSGTQLSVL.